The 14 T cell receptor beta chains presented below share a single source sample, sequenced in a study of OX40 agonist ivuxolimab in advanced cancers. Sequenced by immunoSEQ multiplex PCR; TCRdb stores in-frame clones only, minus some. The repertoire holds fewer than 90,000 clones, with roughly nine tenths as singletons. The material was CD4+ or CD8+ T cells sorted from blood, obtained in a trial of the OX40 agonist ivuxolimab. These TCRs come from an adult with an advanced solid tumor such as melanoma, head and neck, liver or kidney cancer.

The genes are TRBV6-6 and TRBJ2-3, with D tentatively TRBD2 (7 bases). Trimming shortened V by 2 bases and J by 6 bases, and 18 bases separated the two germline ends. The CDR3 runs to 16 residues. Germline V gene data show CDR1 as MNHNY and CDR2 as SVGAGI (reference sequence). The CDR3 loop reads CASSYGGLGGTDTQYF. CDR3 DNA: TGTGCCAGCAGTTACGGCGGACTAGGGGGAACGGATACGCAGTATTTT.

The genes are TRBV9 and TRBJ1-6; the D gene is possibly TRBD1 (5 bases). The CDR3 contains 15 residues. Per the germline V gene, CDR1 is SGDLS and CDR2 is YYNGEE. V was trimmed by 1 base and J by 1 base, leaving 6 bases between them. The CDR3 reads CASSVRGSYNSPLHF. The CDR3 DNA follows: TGTGCCAGCAGCGTACGGGGGTCCTATAATTCACCCCTCCACTTT.

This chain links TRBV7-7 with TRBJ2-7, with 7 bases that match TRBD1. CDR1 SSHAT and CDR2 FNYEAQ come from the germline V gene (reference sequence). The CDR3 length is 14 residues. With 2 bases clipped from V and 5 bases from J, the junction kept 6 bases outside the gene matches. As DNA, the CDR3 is TGTGCCAGCAGCTTAACGCAGGGGGTAAACGAGCAGTACTTC. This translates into CASSLTQGVNEQYF.

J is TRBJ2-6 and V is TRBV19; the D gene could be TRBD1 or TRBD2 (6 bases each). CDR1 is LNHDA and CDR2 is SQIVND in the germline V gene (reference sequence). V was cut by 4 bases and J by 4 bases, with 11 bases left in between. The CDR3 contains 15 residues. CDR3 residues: CASSNPGAGANVLTF. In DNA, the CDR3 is TGTGCCAGTAGTAATCCGGGGGCGGGGGCCAACGTCCTGACTTTC.

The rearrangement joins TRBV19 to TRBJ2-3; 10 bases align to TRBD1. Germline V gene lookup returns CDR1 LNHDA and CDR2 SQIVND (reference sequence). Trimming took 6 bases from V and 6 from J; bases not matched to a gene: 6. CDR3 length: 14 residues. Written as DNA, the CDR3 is TGTGCCAGTAGGGACAGGGGGTTAGGGGATACGCAGTATTTT. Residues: CASRDRGLGDTQYF.

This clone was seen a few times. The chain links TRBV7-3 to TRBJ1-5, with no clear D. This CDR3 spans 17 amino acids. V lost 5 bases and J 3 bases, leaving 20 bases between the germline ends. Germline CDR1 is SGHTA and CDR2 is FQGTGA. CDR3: CASSPHGRAKYNQPQHF. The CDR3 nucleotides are TGTGCCAGCAGCCCCCACGGCCGCGCTAAATACAATCAGCCCCAGCATTTT. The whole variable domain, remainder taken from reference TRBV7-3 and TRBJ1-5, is GAGVSQTPSNKVTEKGKYVELRCDPISGHTALYWYRQSLGQGPEFLIYFQGTGAADDSGLPNDRFFAVRPEGSVSTLKIQRTERGDSAVYLCASSPHGRAKYNQPQHFGDGTRLSIL.

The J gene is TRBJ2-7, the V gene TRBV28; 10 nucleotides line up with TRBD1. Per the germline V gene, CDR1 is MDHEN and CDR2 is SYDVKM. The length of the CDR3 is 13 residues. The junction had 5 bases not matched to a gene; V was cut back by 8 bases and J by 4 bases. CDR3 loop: CASPGQGIYEQYF. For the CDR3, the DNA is TGTGCCAGCCCGGGACAGGGGATATACGAGCAGTACTTC.

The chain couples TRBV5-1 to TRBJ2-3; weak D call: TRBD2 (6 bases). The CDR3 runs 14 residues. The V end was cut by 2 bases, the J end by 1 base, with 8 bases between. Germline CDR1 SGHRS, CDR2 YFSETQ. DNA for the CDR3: TGCGCCAGCAGCTTATCTAGCGGCACAGATACGCAGTATTTT. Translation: CASSLSSGTDTQYF.

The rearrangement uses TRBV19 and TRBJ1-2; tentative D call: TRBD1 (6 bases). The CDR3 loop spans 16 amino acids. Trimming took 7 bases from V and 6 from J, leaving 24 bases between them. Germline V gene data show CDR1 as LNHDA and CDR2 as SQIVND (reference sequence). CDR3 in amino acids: CASTRDTTLSGHGYTF. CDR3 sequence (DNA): TGTGCCAGTACACGGGACACCACTCTCAGCGGGCATGGCTACACCTTC.

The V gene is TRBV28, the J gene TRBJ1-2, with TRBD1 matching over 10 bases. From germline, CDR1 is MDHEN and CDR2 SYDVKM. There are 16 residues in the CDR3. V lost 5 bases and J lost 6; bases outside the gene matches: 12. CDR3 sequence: CASSRSVDRGYHGYTF. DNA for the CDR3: TGTGCCAGCAGTCGGAGTGTGGACAGGGGGTACCATGGCTACACCTTC.

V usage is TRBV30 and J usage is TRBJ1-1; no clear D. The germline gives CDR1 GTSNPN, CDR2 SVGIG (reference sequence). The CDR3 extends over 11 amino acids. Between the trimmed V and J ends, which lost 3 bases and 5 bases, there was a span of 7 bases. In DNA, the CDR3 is TGTGCCTGGAGCACCTGGACTGAAGCTTTCTTT. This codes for CAWSTWTEAFF.

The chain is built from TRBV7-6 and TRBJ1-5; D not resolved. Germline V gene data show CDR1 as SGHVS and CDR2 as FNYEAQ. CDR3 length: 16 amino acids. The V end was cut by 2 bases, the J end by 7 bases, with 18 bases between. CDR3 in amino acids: CASSLFDGQEGQPQHF. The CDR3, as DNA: TGTGCCAGCAGCTTATTCGACGGCCAGGAGGGACAGCCCCAGCATTTT.

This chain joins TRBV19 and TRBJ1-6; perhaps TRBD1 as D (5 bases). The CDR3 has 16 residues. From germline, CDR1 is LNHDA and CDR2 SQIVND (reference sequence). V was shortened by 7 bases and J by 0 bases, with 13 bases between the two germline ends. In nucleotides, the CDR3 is TGTGCCAGTAAAATTGAGGGGAACTCCTATAATTCACCCCTCCACTTT. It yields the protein CASKIEGNSYNSPLHF.

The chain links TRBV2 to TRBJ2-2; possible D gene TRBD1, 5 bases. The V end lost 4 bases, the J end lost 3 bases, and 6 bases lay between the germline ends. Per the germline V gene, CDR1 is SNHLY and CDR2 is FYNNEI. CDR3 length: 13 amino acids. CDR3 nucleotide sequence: TGTGCCAGCAGTGCAGGGTACACCGGGGAGCTGTTTTTT. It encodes CASSAGYTGELFF.